This T cell receptor (beta chain) was found in a study of post-analysis software for immune sequencing data. Across the whole study: Recorded subtypes: relapsing-remitting, secondary progressive, progressive-relapsing; some patients unannotated.

Unique molecular identifiers were built into the TCR beta cDNA libraries. The yield from roughly 1 to 10 million T cells was about 500,000 cDNA molecules in total. TCRdb independently ran MiXCR on the PCR reads; one entry per CDR3 protein. The sample has fewer than 850,000 distinct CDR3 sequences, about 27% seen once; the top ten hold around 0.56%. This clonotype was recorded a few times. The antigen remains unidentified. Study-wide results and caveats: With F measure, samples from one preparation batch clustered together strongly. Diversity measured as normalized Chao1 was significantly lower in multiple sclerosis patients than in controls. Compared with controls, patients had more of roughly five TRBV segments, including TRBV5-6, TRBV5-1 and TRBV20-1.

This CDR3 comprises 14 residues. The V gene lost 4 bases and the J gene lost 5 bases, with 14 bases spanning the gap. In germline, CDR1 is MGHRA, CDR2 YSYEKL. This clonotype was obtained from a girl between 5 and 17 years old with multiple sclerosis. The rearrangement uses TRBV4-1 and TRBJ1-2, with a tentative D call TRBD1 (6 bases). The material sequenced was blood. The CDR3 spells CASSLQDSYYGYTF. DNA for the CDR3: TGCGCCAGCAGCCTACAGGACAGCTATTATGGCTACACCTTC.